This T cell receptor beta chain came from a study of blood T cell repertoires in COVID-19. Study in general: Spain, Italy and the United States supplied samples that represented acute and convalescent COVID-19. T cells, B-cell-depleted T cells, or PBMCs provided the cDNA or gDNA that served as material.

The V end lost 5 bases, the J end lost 6 bases, and 7 bases lay between the germline ends. The CDR3 sequence is 12 residues long. Original processing notes: Reference gene primer amplification gave nucleated cell count estimates. The method was immunoSEQ multiplex PCR; TCRdb's version includes in-frame clones alone and lacks a portion of them. V, J and clone size are those of that table, while D and trimming were read from the DNA. This sample yields about 240,000 clones, of which about nine tenths are seen a single time; roughly 7.8% belongs to the top ten. This clonotype originated in a man in his 60s who had recovered from COVID-19. The sample comprised peripheral blood. The gene calls are TRBV12-3 or TRBV12-4 and TRBJ1-4; D gene ambiguous. The CDR3 here is CASSPRYEKLFF. In nucleotides, the CDR3 is TGTGCCAGCAGTCCCAGGTATGAAAAACTGTTTTTT.